These 8 T cell receptor beta chains originate from one sample sequenced in a study of T cells in localized non-small cell lung cancer. Assay: immunoSEQ multiplex PCR; the TCRdb copy retains only in-frame clones and omits some. The repertoire includes 45,000 to 55,000 clones, approximately 75% of them detected once, and about a sixth sits in the top ten. The sequencing used peripheral blood, collected before any cancer treatment. These receptors all come from a man between 40 and 75 years old with stage I squamous cell lung carcinoma.

The rearrangement joins TRBV5-1 to TRBJ2-7, with D tentatively TRBD1 or TRBD2 (6 bases each). There are 16 residues in the CDR3. V was trimmed by 3 bases and J by 1 base, leaving 17 bases between them. Germline-derived CDR1 and CDR2 are SGHRS and YFSETQ. CDR3 amino acids: CASSSGGGFFSYEQYF. The CDR3, as DNA: TGCGCCAGCAGCTCTGGAGGGGGGTTTTTTTCCTACGAGCAGTACTTC.

This chain uses TRBV28 with TRBJ1-2, with a possible D match to TRBD1 (6 bases). The germline V gene encodes CDR1 MDHEN and CDR2 SYDVKM. V dropped 5 bases and J dropped 4 bases, with 17 bases sitting between them. The CDR3 consists of 15 residues. The CDR3 DNA follows: TGTGCCAGCAGTCTCCACGACAGGCCTACCTATGGCTACACCTTC. Protein: CASSLHDRPTYGYTF.

The chain has TRBV7-8 and TRBJ1-5; D is unresolved. The CDR3 contains 17 residues. The germline gives CDR1 SGHVS, CDR2 FQNEAQ. V lost 5 bases and J 0 bases, leaving 17 bases between the germline ends. The CDR3 region has the DNA TGTGCCAGCAGCCCCCCCATCCGATTGGGTAGCAATCAGCCCCAGCATTTT. This codes for CASSPPIRLGSNQPQHF.

The chain carries TRBV21-1 and TRBJ2-1; the tabulated D call, TRBD2, remains unverified against the DNA. TRBV21-1 is a known pseudogene. The CDR3 has 18 amino acids. In DNA form, the CDR3 reads TGTGCCAGCAGCAAAGAGGGTAGGGAGGATCTCTCCTACAATGAGCAGTTCTTC. Amino acid sequence: CASSKEGREDLSYNEQFF.

By proportion, this clone is medium-sized (0.01 to 0.1%). This sequence joins TRBV20-1 and TRBJ1-4; D call uncertain. Germline V gene data show CDR1 as DFQATT and CDR2 as SNEGSKA (reference sequence). The CDR3 is made up of 11 amino acids. V was shortened by 3 bases and J by 6 bases, with 5 bases between the two germline ends. DNA for the CDR3: TGCAGTGCTAGGCCGGATGAAAAACTGTTTTTT. It translates to CSARPDEKLFF.

The V call is TRBV19, the J call TRBJ2-7, with 8 bases identical to TRBD1. CDR1 is LNHDA, CDR2 SQIVND, per germline (reference sequence). The ends lost 7 bases at V and 4 bases at J; junction bases unmatched: 9. CDR3 length equals 14 residues. For the CDR3, the DNA is TGTGCCAGTAAGGCAGGGGGCGAAAGATACGAGCAGTACTTC. Protein product: CASKAGGERYEQYF.

The chain carries TRBV5-1 and TRBJ1-2; TRBD1 matches 7 bases. V shed 3 bases, J shed 5 bases, and the junction held 7 bases outside the gene matches. The CDR3 is 14 amino acids. Germline assignment: CDR1 SGHRS and CDR2 YFSETQ. Written as DNA, the CDR3 is TGCGCCAGCAGCTCGACAGGACAGGCGTATGGCTACACCTTC. Residues: CASSSTGQAYGYTF.

This clone came up a few times. The chain joins TRBV6-4 to TRBJ1-6, with TRBD1 as a possible D gene (5 bases). The CDR3 consists of 14 residues. V gave up 6 bases and J gave up 10 bases, with 16 bases separating them. Germline loops: CDR1 MRHNA, CDR2 SNTAGT. Written as DNA, the CDR3 is TGTGCCAGCAGCGCTTTCGGGTCAGGGTCACCCCTCCACTTT. It yields the protein CASSAFGSGSPLHF.